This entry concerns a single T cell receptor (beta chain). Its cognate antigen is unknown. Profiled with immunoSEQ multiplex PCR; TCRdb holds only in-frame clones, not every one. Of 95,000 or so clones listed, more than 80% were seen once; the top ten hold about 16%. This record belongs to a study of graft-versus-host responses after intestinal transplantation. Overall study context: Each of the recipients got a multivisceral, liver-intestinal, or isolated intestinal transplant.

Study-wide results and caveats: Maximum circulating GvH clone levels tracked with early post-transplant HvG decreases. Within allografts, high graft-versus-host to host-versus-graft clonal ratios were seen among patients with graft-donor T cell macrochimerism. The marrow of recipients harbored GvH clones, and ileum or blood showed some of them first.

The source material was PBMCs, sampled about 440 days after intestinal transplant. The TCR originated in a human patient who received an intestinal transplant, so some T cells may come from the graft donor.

In DNA, the CDR3 is TGTGCCAGCAGTCTGGGGGGGCCCGGGGAGCTGTTTTTT. Protein sequence: CASSLGGPGELFF. The chain employs TRBV6-5 and TRBJ2-2; tentative D call: TRBD2 (7 bases). The V gene's germline CDR1 is MNHEY and CDR2 SVGAGI. Trimming removed 5 bases at V and 6 bases at J, with 10 bases between. The CDR3 consists of 13 residues.